A single sample is the source of the 14 T cell receptor beta chains below, sequenced in a study of T cells expressing NK-cell markers. With the 5' RACE reads reprocessed, TCRdb shows one record per CDR3 protein and no DNA. The listing records about 190,000 distinct CDR3 sequences. The source material was blood T cells: a sorted CD56 or NKG2C T cell subset, CD4+ or CD8+ T cells, or bulk PBMC T cells (not recorded which). The origin of the receptors is a man aged 18-75 years in good health.

The V gene is TRBV7-9, the J gene TRBJ1-5. Germline loops: CDR1 SEHNR, CDR2 FQNEAQ (reference sequence). This CDR3 region has 13 residues. CDR3: CASSLEVGQPQHF.

The genes are TRBV10-3 and TRBJ2-1; as DNA is missing, the TRBD2 call by TCRdb cannot be tested. The CDR3 is 16 amino acids. Per the germline V gene, CDR1 is ENHRY and CDR2 is SYGVKD. This CDR3 reads CAISDPGSETNNEQFF.

The genes are TRBV2 and TRBJ1-5. The germline V gene has CDR1 SNHLY and CDR2 FYNNEI. CDR3 length: 15 residues. This CDR3 reads CASSEERGGWQPQHF.

The chain is built from TRBV20-1 and TRBJ2-7; TCRdb outputs TRBD1, but without DNA this stays unchecked. The CDR3 contains 13 residues. Germline V gives CDR1 DFQATT, CDR2 SNEGSKA (reference sequence). This chain's CDR3 is CSVDSGQAYEQYF.

This chain connects TRBV7-9 to TRBJ2-1; lacking DNA, the TRBD2 call made by TCRdb goes unchecked. Looked up from germline, CDR1 is SEHNR and CDR2 is FQNEAQ (reference sequence). This CDR3 contains 17 residues. CDR3 amino acids: CASSLATGLAGRNEQFF.

The chain combines TRBV15 with TRBJ2-3; TCRdb proposes TRBD2, but this gene call is untestable without DNA. Germline CDR1 LNHNV, CDR2 YYDKDF (reference sequence). The CDR3 covers 16 residues. Here the CDR3 reads CATSSGGGIMTDTQYF.

The chain joins TRBV28 to TRBJ1-1. There are 16 residues in the CDR3. CDR1 is MDHEN and CDR2 is SYDVKM in the germline V gene. The CDR3 protein is CASTKPVSIMNTEAFF.

The genes are TRBV29-1 and TRBJ1-1; TCRdb proposes TRBD1, but this gene call is untestable without DNA. Germline V CDR1 and CDR2: SQVTM, ANQGSEA. The CDR3 sequence is 13 residues long. The CDR3 is CSVEGHPGGEAFF.

This chain links TRBV6-1 with TRBJ1-2; TCRdb calls TRBD1, which cannot be checked without DNA. The CDR3 extends over 15 amino acids. Germline V gene data show CDR1 as MNHNS and CDR2 as SASEGT. The CDR3 is CASSATGTANYGYTF.

The rearrangement uses TRBV4-1 and TRBJ1-2; TCRdb lists TRBD1, though no DNA is available to test this call. There are 15 residues in the CDR3. Germline V gene lookup returns CDR1 MGHRA and CDR2 YSYEKL. The chain's CDR3 is CASSQLLTGAGGYTF.

V is TRBV10-3 and J is TRBJ2-3; as DNA is missing, the TRBD2 call by TCRdb cannot be tested. The CDR3 spans 17 residues. In germline, CDR1 is ENHRY, CDR2 SYGVKD. CDR3 loop: CAISESRTLAGIDTQYF.

The V gene is TRBV15, the J gene TRBJ1-4; the D call of TRBD1 rests on TCRdb alone, since no DNA is present to check it. Looked up from germline, CDR1 is LNHNV and CDR2 is YYDKDF (reference sequence). The CDR3 sequence is 15 residues long. The CDR3 spells CATSGLGQGNEKLFF.

The chain uses TRBV13 and TRBJ1-2; TCRdb selects TRBD1, and the lack of DNA leaves this call unchecked. CDR1 is PRHDT, CDR2 FYEKMQ, per germline (reference sequence). The CDR3 totals 14 residues. The chain's CDR3 is CASSIGTAAYGYTF.

V usage is TRBV2 and J usage is TRBJ1-6; as DNA is missing, the TRBD1 call by TCRdb cannot be tested. The CDR3 runs 16 residues. Germline CDR1 is SNHLY and CDR2 is FYNNEI. CDR3 sequence: CASSEHRPGLYSPLHF.